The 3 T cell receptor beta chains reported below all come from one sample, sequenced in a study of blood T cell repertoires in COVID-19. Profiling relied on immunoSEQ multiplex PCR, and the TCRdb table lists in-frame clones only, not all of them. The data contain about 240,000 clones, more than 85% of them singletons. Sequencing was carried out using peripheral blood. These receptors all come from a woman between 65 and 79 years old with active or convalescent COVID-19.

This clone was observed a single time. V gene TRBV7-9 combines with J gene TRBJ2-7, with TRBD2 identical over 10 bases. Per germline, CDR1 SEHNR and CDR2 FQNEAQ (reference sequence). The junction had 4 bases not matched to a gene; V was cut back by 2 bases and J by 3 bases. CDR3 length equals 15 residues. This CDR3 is CASSLTSGALYEQYF. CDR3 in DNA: TGTGCCAGCAGCTTAACTAGCGGGGCCCTCTACGAGCAGTACTTC.

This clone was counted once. The CDR3 coding sequence is TGTGCCAGCAGCCTCCGACGGACAGGGCGGGGAAACACCATATATTTT. Protein sequence: CASSLRRTGRGNTIYF. The rearrangement uses TRBV7-2 and TRBJ1-3; 8 bases line up with TRBD1. CDR1 is SGHTA, CDR2 FQGNSA, per germline. The CDR3 contains 16 residues. Trimming cost V 5 bases and J 4 bases; bases outside gene matches: 10.

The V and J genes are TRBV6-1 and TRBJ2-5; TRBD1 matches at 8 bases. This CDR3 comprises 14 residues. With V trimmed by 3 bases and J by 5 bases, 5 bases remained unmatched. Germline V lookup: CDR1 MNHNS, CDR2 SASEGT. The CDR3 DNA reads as TGTGCCAGCAGTGATCCAGGGGGCTGGGAGACCCAGTACTTC. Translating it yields CASSDPGGWETQYF.